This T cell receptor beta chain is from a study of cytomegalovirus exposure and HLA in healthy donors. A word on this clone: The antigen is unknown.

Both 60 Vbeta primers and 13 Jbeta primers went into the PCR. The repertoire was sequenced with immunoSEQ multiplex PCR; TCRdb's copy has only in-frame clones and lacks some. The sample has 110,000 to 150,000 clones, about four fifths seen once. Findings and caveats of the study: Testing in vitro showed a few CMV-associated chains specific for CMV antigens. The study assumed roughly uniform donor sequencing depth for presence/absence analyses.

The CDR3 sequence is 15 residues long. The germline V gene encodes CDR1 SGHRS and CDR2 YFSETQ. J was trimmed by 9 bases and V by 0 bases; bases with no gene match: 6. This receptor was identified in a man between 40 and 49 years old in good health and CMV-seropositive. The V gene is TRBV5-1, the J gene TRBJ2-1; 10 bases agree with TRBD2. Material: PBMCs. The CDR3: CASSLEAGGRGEQFF. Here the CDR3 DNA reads TGCGCCAGCAGCTTGGAAGCGGGGGGGCGGGGTGAGCAGTTCTTC.